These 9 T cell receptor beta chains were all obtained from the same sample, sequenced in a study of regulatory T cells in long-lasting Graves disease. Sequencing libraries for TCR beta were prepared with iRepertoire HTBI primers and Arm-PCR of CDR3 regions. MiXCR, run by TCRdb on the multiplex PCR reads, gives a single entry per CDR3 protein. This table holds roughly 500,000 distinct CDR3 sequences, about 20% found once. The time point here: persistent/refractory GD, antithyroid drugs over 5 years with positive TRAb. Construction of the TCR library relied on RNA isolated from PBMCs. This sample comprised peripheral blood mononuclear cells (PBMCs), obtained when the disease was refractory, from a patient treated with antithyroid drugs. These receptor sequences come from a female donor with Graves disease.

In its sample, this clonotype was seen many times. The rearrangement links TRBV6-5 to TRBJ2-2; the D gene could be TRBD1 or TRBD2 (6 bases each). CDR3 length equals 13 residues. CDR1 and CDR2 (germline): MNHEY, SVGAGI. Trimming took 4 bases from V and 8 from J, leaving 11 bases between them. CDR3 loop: CASSSRGTGELFF. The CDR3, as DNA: TGTGCCAGCAGTTCTCGCGGGACAGGGGAGCTGTTTTTT.

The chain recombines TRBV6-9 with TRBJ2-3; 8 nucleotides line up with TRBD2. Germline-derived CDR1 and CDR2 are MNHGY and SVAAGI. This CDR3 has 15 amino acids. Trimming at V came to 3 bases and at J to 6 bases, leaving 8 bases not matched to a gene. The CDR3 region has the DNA TGTGCCAGCAGTTACAGCGGGAGAAGGACGGATACGCAGTATTTT. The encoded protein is CASSYSGRRTDTQYF.

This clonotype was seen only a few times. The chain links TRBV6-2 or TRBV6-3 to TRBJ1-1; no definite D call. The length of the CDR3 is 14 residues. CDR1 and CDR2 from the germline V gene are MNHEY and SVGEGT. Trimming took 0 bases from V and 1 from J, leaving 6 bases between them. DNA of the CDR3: TGTGCCAGCAGTTACTCGACACGGAACACTGAAGCTTTCTTT. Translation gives CASSYSTRNTEAFF.

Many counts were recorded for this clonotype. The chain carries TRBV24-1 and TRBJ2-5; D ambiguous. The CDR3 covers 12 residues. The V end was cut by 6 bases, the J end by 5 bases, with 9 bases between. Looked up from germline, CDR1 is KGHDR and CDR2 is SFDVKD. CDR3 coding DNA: TGTGCCACCAGTACATCCCGGGAGACCCAGTACTTC. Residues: CATSTSRETQYF.

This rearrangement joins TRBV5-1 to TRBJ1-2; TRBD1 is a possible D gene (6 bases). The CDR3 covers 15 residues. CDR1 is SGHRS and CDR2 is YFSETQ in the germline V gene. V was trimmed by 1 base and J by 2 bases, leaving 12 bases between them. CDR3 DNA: TGCGCCAGCAGCTTGTCCGGGGGGGCCAACTATGGCTACACCTTC. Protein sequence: CASSLSGGANYGYTF.

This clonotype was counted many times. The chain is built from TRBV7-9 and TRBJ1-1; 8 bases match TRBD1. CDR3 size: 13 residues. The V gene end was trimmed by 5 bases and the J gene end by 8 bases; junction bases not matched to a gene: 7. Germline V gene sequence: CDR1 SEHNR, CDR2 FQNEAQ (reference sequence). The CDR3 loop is CASSRGTGHEAFF. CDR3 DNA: TGTGCCAGCAGCCGAGGGACAGGCCACGAAGCTTTCTTT.

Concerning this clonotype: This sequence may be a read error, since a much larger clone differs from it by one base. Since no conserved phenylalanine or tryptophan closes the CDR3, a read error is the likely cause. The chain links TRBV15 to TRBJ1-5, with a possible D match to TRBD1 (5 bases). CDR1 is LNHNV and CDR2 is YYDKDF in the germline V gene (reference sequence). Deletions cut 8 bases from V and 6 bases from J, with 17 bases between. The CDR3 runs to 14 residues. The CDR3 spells CATGGRGDGQPQHS. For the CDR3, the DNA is TGTGCCACCGGGGGACGGGGGGATGGTCAGCCCCAGCATTCT.

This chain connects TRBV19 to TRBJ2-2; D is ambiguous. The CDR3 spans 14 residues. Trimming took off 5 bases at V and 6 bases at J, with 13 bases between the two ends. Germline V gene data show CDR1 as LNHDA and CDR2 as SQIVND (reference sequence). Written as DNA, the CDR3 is TGTGCCAGTAGTCGTAGTTGGACGTCCGGGGAGCTGTTTTTT. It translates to CASSRSWTSGELFF.

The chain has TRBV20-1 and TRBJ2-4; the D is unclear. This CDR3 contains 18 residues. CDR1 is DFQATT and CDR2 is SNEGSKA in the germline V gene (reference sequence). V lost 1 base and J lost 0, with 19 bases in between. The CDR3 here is CSARGGYLDLQAKNIQYF. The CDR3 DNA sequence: TGCAGTGCTAGAGGAGGCTACCTCGACCTCCAAGCCAAAAACATTCAGTACTTC.